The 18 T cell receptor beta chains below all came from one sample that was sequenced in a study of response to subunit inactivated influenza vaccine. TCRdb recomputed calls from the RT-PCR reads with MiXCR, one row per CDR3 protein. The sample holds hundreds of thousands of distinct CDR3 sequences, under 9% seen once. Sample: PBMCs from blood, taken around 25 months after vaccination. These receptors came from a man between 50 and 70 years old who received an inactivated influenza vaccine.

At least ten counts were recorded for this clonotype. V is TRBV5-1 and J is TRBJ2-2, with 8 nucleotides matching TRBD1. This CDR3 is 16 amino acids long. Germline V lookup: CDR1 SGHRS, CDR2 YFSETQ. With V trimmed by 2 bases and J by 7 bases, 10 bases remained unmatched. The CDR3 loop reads CASSLTGQGVIGELFF. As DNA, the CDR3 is TGCGCCAGCAGCTTAACCGGACAGGGCGTAATCGGGGAGCTGTTTTTT.

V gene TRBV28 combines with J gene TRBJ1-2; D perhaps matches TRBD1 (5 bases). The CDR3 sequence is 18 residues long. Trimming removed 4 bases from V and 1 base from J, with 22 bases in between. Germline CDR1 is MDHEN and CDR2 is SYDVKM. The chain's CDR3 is CASSSPLSYGGDNYGYTF. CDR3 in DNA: TGTGCCAGCAGTTCCCCTTTAAGTTATGGGGGAGATAACTATGGCTACACCTTC.

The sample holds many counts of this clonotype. The CDR3 coding sequence is TGTGCCAGCAGTCTAGGAGCCTATGGCTACACCTTC. Residues: CASSLGAYGYTF. V and J are TRBV12-3 or TRBV12-4 and TRBJ1-2; D is undetermined. This CDR3 contains 12 residues. V was clipped by 5 bases and J by 4 bases, with 8 bases between them.

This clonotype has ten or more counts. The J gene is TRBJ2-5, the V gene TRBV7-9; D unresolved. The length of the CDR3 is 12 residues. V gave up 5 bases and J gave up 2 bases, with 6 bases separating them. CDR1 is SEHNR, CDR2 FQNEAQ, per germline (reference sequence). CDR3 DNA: TGTGCCAGCAGCCCGTCTCAAGAGACCCAGTACTTC. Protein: CASSPSQETQYF.

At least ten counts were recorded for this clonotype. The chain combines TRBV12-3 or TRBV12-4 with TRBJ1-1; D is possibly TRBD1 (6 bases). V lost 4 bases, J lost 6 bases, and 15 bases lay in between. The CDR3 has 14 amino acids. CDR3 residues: CASSSRLRGAEAFF. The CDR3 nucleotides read TGTGCCAGCAGTTCCAGGCTGAGGGGGGCTGAAGCTTTCTTT.

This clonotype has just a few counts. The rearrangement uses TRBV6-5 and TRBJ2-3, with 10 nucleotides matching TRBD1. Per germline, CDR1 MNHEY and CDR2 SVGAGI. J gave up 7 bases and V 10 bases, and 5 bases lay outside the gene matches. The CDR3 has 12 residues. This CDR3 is CATRQGAHTQYF. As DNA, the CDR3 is TGTGCCACCAGACAGGGGGCCCATACGCAGTATTTT.

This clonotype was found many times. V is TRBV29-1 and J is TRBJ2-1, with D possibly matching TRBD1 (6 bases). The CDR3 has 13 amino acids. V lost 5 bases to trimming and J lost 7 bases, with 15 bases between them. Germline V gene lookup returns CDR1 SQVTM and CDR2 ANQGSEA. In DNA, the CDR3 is TGCAGCGTTTCACAGGGTGCTAAAAATGAGCAGTTCTTC. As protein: CSVSQGAKNEQFF.

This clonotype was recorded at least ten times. CDR3 region: CASSQAGGGFYGYTF. For the CDR3, the DNA is TGTGCCAGCAGCCAAGCGGGGGGGGGTTTCTATGGCTACACCTTC. This chain joins TRBV3-1 and TRBJ1-2, with a possible D match to TRBD1 (5 bases). The CDR3 loop spans 15 amino acids. Germline assignment: CDR1 LGHDT and CDR2 YNNKEL (reference sequence). The germline V and J ends were trimmed by 1 base and 4 bases, with 13 bases remaining between them.

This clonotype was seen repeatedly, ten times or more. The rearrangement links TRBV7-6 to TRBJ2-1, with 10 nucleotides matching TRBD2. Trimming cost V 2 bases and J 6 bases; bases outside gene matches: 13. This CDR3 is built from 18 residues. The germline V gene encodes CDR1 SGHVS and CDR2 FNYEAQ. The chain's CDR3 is CASSLFLAGVFPPNEQFF. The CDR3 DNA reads TGTGCCAGCAGCTTATTCCTAGCGGGAGTTTTCCCTCCCAATGAGCAGTTCTTC.

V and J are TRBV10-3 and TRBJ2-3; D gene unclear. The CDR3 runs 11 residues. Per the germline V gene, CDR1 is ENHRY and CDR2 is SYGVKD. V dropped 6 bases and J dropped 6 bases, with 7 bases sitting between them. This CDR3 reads CAIRVRDTQYF. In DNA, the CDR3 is TGTGCCATCAGAGTAAGGGATACGCAGTATTTT.

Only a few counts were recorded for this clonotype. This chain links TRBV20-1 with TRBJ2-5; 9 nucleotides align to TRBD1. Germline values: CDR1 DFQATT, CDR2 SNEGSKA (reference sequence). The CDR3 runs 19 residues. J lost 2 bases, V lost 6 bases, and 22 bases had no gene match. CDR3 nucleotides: TGCAGTGCAAAGAGATCGACAGGGGGGGTCTCGATCTCTCAAGAGACCCAGTACTTC. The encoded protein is CSAKRSTGGVSISQETQYF.

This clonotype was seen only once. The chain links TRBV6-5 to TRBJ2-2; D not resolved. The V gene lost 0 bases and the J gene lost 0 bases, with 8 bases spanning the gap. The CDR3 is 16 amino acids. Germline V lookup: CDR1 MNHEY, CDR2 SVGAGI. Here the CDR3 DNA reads TGTGCCAGCAGTTACTCTGGCGGTGCGAACACCGGGGAGCTGTTTTTT. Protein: CASSYSGGANTGELFF.

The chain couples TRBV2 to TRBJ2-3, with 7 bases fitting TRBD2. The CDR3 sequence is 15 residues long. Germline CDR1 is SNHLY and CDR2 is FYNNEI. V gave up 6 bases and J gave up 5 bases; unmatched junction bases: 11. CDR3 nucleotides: TGTGCCAGCAGCGCGGGACTATTCGATGGAGATACGCAGTATTTT. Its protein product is CASSAGLFDGDTQYF.

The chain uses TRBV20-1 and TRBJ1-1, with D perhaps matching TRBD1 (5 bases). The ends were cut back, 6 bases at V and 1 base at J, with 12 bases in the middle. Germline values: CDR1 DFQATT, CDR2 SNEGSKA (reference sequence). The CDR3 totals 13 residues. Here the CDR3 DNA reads TGCAGTGCCGTTAGGGGAACGAACACTGAAGCTTTCTTT. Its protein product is CSAVRGTNTEAFF.

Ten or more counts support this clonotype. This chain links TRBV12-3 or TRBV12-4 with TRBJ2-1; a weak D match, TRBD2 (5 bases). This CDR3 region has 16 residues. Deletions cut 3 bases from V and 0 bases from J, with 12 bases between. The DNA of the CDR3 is TGTGCCAGCAGTTTGGGCGGCGGGCCCTCCTACAATGAGCAGTTCTTC. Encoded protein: CASSLGGGPSYNEQFF.

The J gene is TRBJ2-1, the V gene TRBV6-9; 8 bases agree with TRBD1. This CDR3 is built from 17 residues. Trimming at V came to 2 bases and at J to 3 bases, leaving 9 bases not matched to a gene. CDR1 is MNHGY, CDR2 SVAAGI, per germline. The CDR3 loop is CASSYPLTGAFYNEQFF. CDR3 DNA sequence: TGTGCCAGCAGTTATCCACTGACAGGGGCTTTCTACAATGAGCAGTTCTTC.

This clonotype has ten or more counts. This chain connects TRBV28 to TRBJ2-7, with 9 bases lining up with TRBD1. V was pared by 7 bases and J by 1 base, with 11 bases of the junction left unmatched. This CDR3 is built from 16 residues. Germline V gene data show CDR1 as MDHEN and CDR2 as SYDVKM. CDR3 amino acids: CASNSPWTGESYEQYF. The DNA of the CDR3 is TGTGCCAGCAACTCACCGTGGACAGGGGAGTCCTACGAGCAGTACTTC.

CDR3 nucleotides: TGTGCCAGCAGCCGAGGGTTAGTAAGGCGCAATGAGCAGTTCTTC. Amino acid sequence: CASSRGLVRRNEQFF. V usage is TRBV11-2 and J usage is TRBJ2-1, with a tentative D call TRBD2 (5 bases). V lost 5 bases and J 6 bases, leaving 17 bases between the germline ends. This CDR3 is built from 15 residues. The germline V gene encodes CDR1 SGHAT and CDR2 FQNNGV.